The source of this T cell receptor (beta chain) is a study of CD8 T cells in Susac syndrome. The V and J ends lost 7 bases and 6 bases respectively, with 9 bases between them. This CDR3 spans 12 amino acids. The germline V gene encodes CDR1 MNHEY and CDR2 SVGEGT. Random hexamers were used to reverse transcribe about 0.5 to 1 ug of RNA. TCRdb analysed the immunoSEQ multiplex PCR reads with MiXCR anew, one entry per CDR3 protein. The data contain roughly 120,000 distinct CDR3 sequences, around 94% of them singletons. The sequence was obtained from a human donor in good health. The sequencing sample was made of CD4+ T cells from PBMCs. This chain joins TRBV6-2 or TRBV6-3 and TRBJ2-2; D is uncertain. The CDR3 region is CASTTIAGELFF. In DNA, the CDR3 is TGTGCCAGCACTACCATCGCCGGGGAGCTGTTTTTT.